This T cell receptor beta chain was sequenced in a study of cytomegalovirus exposure and HLA in healthy donors (dated by TCRdb to 2016 to 2017). For the study in its entirety: In an earlier analysis of roughly 500 of the donors, about 260 Gb of sequence data and approximately 100 million unique TCR beta sequences from 180 million or so T cells were reported. Roughly 300 gigabases of sequencing data and roughly 81 million unique TCR sequences made up an early release that covered nearly 650 HLA-typed donors. Of the roughly 400 genotyped donors, over 70% fell in the genetic ancestry cluster associated with self-reported Caucasian donors. The study was designed to test whether signatures of past pathogen exposure could be identified by cataloging public T cell receptors. The T cell repertoires of roughly 660 subjects were profiled by immunosequencing and related to cytomegalovirus serostatus. Along with the roughly 700-subject first cohort, a separate validation cohort of some 130 different subjects was used. To predict cytomegalovirus infection status, the study combined high-throughput TCR immunosequencing, statistical association of individual TCRs with disease status, and machine learning. To study patterns of TCR occurrence, a later analysis re-analyzed previously published TCR beta repertoires from around 670 donors and added high-resolution HLA genotyping. In the later analysis, no new phenotypic data were used to find candidate immune exposures; instead, reliance was placed on TCR beta sequences and their occurrence across donors. To decide whether each TCR beta V gene segment behaved as functional or pseudogenic, an earlier analysis of some 540 of the donors relied on high-throughput TCR beta sequencing. Alongside the repertoire data, information on donor age, sex, ethnicity and CMV serostatus was compiled. In a later genetic analysis, genome-wide SNP genotypes for about three fifths of the roughly 670 donors were used, and that subset was treated as a discovery cohort. Every discovery cohort repertoire had been produced on one sequencing platform. HLA typing covered class I and class II loci at four-digit resolution. The number of typed donors differed by locus: about 629-630 for A, B, C, DRB1 and DQB1; 500 to 550 for DQA1; roughly 600 for DPA1; and some 430 for DPB1. Five DR-DQ haplotypes were handled as single units for association and clustering because linkage in the cohort was strong. On average, around 200,000 unique TCR beta nucleotide sequences were sequenced per donor among a few hundred genotyped donors of the cohort, with 15% to 20% of those sequences being non-productive.

What the work shows at the level of the full study, not this receptor alone: In both the original and validation cohorts, the classifier was reported to diagnose cytomegalovirus status with high specificity and sensitivity. According to a later analysis, most CMV-associated TCR beta chains appeared to be HLA-restricted, and the HLA associations seemed to be driven largely by CMV exposure. When HLA alleles, especially DR and DQ, strongly co-occurred, TCR associations were difficult to assign to individual alleles. Because HLA typing was missing for some donors at each locus, association tests included only the typed subset. In vitro tests confirmed that a few of the cytomegalovirus-associated TCR beta chains recognize cytomegalovirus antigens. For the cohort, immune exposure information was limited to CMV serostatus. An earlier analysis of several hundred of the donors showed that most TCR beta V segments appeared in productive rearrangements either about 87% or about 30% of the time, which broadly matched IMGT annotations. Some IMGT-functional V segments, including TRBV6-2 and TRBV6-3, could not be told apart with the 87-base-pair reads, so those segments were excluded. V-gene and J-gene trimming of TCR beta chains was associated with a missense DCLRE1C variant in a later genetic analysis, and the association was replicated in an independent cohort. Linkage disequilibrium might explain the correlated functional status among segregating V segments, but an unknown experimental factor could not be ruled out. The authors suggested that the approach could potentially be generalized to other disease states and immunological phenotypes. A later analysis found that TCR association rates varied across HLA loci, with DRB1 alleles showing the most associated TCRs and HLA-C alleles the fewest. The presence/absence analyses assumed that sequencing depth was roughly uniform across donors, and that assumption may not be true. A cluster of highly shared sequence variants was judged likely to be a technical artifact of the sequencing pipeline. In a later analysis, around 15,000 TCR beta sequences were associated with specific HLA alleles at a false discovery rate of 0.05. In a later analysis, several top co-occurrence clusters were reported to appear linked to parvovirus B19, influenza, CMV and Epstein-Barr virus. Because counts were too low, about 17 rarely observed V segments, including chromosome 9 orphons, were excluded from the earlier analysis of several hundred of the donors. In a later analysis, HLA-associated TCR beta chains were found to be more clonally expanded and to have lower generation probabilities than equally common non-associated chains. The study listed 164 TCR beta chains as associated with cytomegalovirus. A further reported finding was that TCR beta sequences accurately predicted the HLA-A and HLA-B alleles for most subjects in the first cohort. A later genetic analysis reported fewer N-insertions in productive TCRs among donors in an Asian-associated ancestry cluster than the roughly 640-donor mean. Only TCR beta chains were sequenced in this cohort, and the absence of alpha or paired-chain data limited detectable features. Most TCR sequences were observed very rarely across donors, whereas some public TCRs were present in many individuals.

The cohort comprised 670 or so healthy bone marrow donors. At the time of sampling, every cohort member was nominally healthy, though immune exposures that went unrecorded were likely present. The donor was CMV seronegative and belonged to the group of under 400 seronegative cohort members. Every donor gave a peripheral blood sample, and the peripheral blood mononuclear cells from that sample were used for TCR beta sequencing. The Qiagen DNeasy Blood Extraction Kit was used to extract genomic DNA from the blood cell samples. Per the germline V gene, SGHNT is the CDR1 and YENEEA is the CDR2. V gives up 6 bases and J gives up 6 bases, and the segment between their germline ends measures 13 bases. The CDR3, cysteine through phenylalanine, is 13 amino acids long. Left in the record is the CDR3 DNA by itself, 39 bases read in frame from the first base. As for this clone: Its specific antigen is unknown. Base quality data are lacking; no much larger clone is found one base away.

The library was built by means of the immunoSEQ multiplex PCR assay. For the multiplex PCR, a mixture combining 60 forward primers for TCR Vbeta segments and 13 reverse primers for TCR Jbeta segments was used. Amplification of the CDR3 region of rearranged TCR beta genes was performed with a multiplex PCR assay on genomic DNA. Amplified TCR beta libraries were sequenced as 87-base-pair reads on the Illumina HiSeq System. For the original study's pipeline: Across the 600 to 700 repertoires, a later analysis counted around 80 million unique TCR beta chains, approximately 10 million of which were shared by at least two donors. Raw reads were error-corrected and collapsed into unique sequences by a nearest-neighbor algorithm in which closely related sequences were merged to remove PCR and sequencing errors. Alignment of CDR3 sequences to IMGT reference sequences was used to assign V, D and J gene segments. For a sequence to be retained, at least a six-nucleotide match to both a V gene segment and a J gene segment was required. Rearrangements were classified as productive when the CDR3 lacked stop codons and remained in frame with V and J, and all other rearrangements were classified as non-productive. Following IMGT convention, CDR3 was defined as the stretch from the second conserved V-encoded cysteine to the conserved J-encoded phenylalanine. The earlier analysis of 550 to 650 of the donors excluded any sequence lacking an unambiguous match to a single V gene segment. An earlier analysis of a few hundred of the donors classified V segments as functional when productive rearrangements were above 56.7% and as segregating when the standard deviation between donors was above 5%. A statistical classification framework was developed to diagnose cytomegalovirus status using the catalog of TCR beta chain sequences. In a later analysis, TCR nucleotide sequences were compared against IMGT/GENE-DB human TR gene sequences so that V and J genes could be assigned. A later analysis assigned CDR3 sequences and most-parsimonious VDJ recombination scenarios with the TCRdist pipeline. A later analysis defined each TCR beta chain by its CDR3 amino acid sequence plus V-gene family, and excluded reads lacking a unique V-gene family. As a way to deal with suspected cross-contamination and a sequencing artifact, a later analysis dropped 450 to 600 nucleotide sequences that were highly shared and had low generation probability. A later analysis calculated a clonal expansion index for each public chain from normalized within-repertoire ranks of inferred template counts. In a later analysis, generation probabilities were computed using a VDJ recombination model fitted to out-of-frame rearrangements, and the results were checked against IGoR. In a later analysis, hypergeometric tests were used to score TCR-TCR, TCR-HLA and TCR-CMV co-occurrence, with a repertoire-size bias correction applied to TCR pairs. To estimate false discovery rates, a later analysis permuted the HLA or CMV assignments 20 times. A later analysis grouped co-occurring TCRs with DBSCAN, adding TCRdist sequence similarity when clustering within HLA-allele-positive subsets. For co-occurrence clustering, repertoires with fewer than 30,000 or more than 120,000 public chains were excluded, along with 4 to 6 repertoires with anomalous nucleotide sharing. TCRdb provides this immuneACCESS table in a form limited to in-frame rearrangements. Some clones are lacking; in checked studies, under half of them reflect an unresolved V gene, and why the rest are absent is not known. For V, J and clone size, that table is used; D and trimming come from the DNA. For this sample there are more than 130,000 clones; 70% to 80% appear just once. The top ten clones comprise around 3.6% of the sample.

Sequenced: PBMCs. Recombination joined TRBV11-3 with TRBJ2-3; no confident D gene assignment can be made. This TCR derives from a man younger than 35 in good health and CMV-seronegative. The CDR3 is CASRGDTSDTQYF. The bases are TGTGCCAGCAGGGGTGACACATCGGATACGCAGTATTTT.